One sample yielded the 17 T cell receptor beta chains listed below, sequenced in a study of memory CD4+ T cells and cytomegalovirus serostatus. Single viable CD3+CD4+CD8-CD45RO+ cells were sorted as the memory CD4+ T cells. The repertoire was sequenced with immunoSEQ multiplex PCR; TCRdb's copy has only in-frame clones and lacks some. This sample carries roughly 53,000 clones, around three quarters of them seen once, and the ten largest clones take 1.5% to 2%. Sequenced: memory CD4+ T cells from blood. These receptors came from an adult in good health and CMV-seronegative.

The CDR3 DNA sequence: TGTGCCAGCAGCGCCGACGGGGTTGGGAATCAGCCCCAGCATTTT. Its translation is CASSADGVGNQPQHF. The rearrangement joins TRBV9 to TRBJ1-5; D is unclear. This CDR3 is 15 amino acids long. The ends were cut back, 3 bases at V and 4 bases at J, with 14 bases in the middle. Germline V gene sequence: CDR1 SGDLS, CDR2 YYNGEE.

The V and J genes are TRBV18 and TRBJ1-2; 9 bases match TRBD1. CDR3 length: 15 residues. Unmatched junction bases numbered 9, after V lost 3 bases and J lost 7 bases. Looked up from germline, CDR1 is KGHSH and CDR2 is LQKENI. CDR3 residues: CASSPNGQGSGGYTF. Written as DNA, the CDR3 is TGTGCCAGCTCACCGAACGGACAGGGGAGTGGTGGCTACACCTTC.

In this sample, this clone turned up once. Other DNA sequences within the sample encode an identical CDR3. The V call is TRBV9, the J call TRBJ1-3; D may be TRBD1 (5 bases). There are 14 residues in the CDR3. Trimming removed 2 bases at V and 2 bases at J, with 8 bases between. The germline V gene has CDR1 SGDLS and CDR2 YYNGEE. CDR3 in DNA: TGTGCCAGCAGCGTTGGGGGGACTGGAAACACCATATATTTT. This codes for CASSVGGTGNTIYF.

V usage is TRBV5-6 and J usage is TRBJ1-5; D gene uncertain. Germline CDR1 SGHDT, CDR2 YYEEEE. This CDR3 contains 16 residues. The V gene lost 0 bases and the J gene lost 0 bases, with 10 bases spanning the gap. The CDR3, as DNA: TGTGCCAGCAGCTTGGGGGGTGGGAATAGCAATCAGCCCCAGCATTTT. Translating gives CASSLGGGNSNQPQHF.

This clone was recorded a few times. This sequence joins TRBV30 and TRBJ2-7; 12 bases align to TRBD2. V lost 8 bases, J lost 7 bases, and 21 bases stayed unmatched. Germline V gene lookup returns CDR1 GTSNPN and CDR2 SVGIG (reference sequence). The CDR3 length is 17 residues. The CDR3 protein is CALRGAGTSGPPREQYF. The CDR3 DNA sequence: TGTGCCCTACGTGGGGCCGGGACTAGCGGGCCACCTCGTGAGCAGTACTTC.

The V gene is TRBV27, the J gene TRBJ2-7; either TRBD1 or TRBD2 may supply D (5 bases each). Per germline, CDR1 MNHEY and CDR2 SMNVEV (reference sequence). Trimming cost V 5 bases and J 2 bases, with 19 bases left between them. There are 16 residues in the CDR3. CDR3 loop: CASSHASRDVTYEQYF. The CDR3 DNA sequence: TGTGCCAGCAGTCACGCATCCCGGGACGTAACCTACGAGCAGTACTTC.

Only a few counts were recorded for this clone. V and J are TRBV7-2 and TRBJ2-5; TRBD1 aligns across 10 bases. From germline, CDR1 is SGHTA and CDR2 FQGNSA. The ends lost 6 bases at V and 5 bases at J; junction bases unmatched: 9. The CDR3 length is 15 residues. The CDR3 loop is CASSQGDRGLETQYF. The DNA of the CDR3 is TGTGCCAGCAGTCAGGGAGACAGGGGGCTGGAGACCCAGTACTTC.

This chain links TRBV18 with TRBJ1-4, with D unclear. The CDR3 is made up of 15 amino acids. In germline, CDR1 is KGHSH, CDR2 LQKENI. Trimming stripped 1 base from V and 5 bases from J, with 11 bases between. The DNA for the CDR3 is TGTGCCAGCTCACCACTACGTTTTGGGAATGAAAAACTGTTTTTT. Protein: CASSPLRFGNEKLFF.

This chain connects TRBV28 to TRBJ1-1; TRBD1 might be the D (5 bases). This CDR3 region has 14 residues. V was clipped by 2 bases and J by 4 bases, with 11 bases between them. Germline CDR1 is MDHEN and CDR2 is SYDVKM. CDR3 nucleotides: TGTGCCAGCAGTTTAGCCAGGGAGGGCACTGAAGCTTTCTTT. Translated: CASSLAREGTEAFF.

This rearrangement joins TRBV5-1 to TRBJ1-4; no reliable D call. The CDR3 extends over 14 amino acids. CDR1 is SGHRS, CDR2 YFSETQ, per germline. Between the trimmed V and J ends, which lost 4 bases and 0 bases, there was a span of 7 bases. CDR3 nucleotides: TGCGCCAGCAGCCCGACAACAACTAATGAAAAACTGTTTTTT. Its translation is CASSPTTTNEKLFF.

The rearrangement uses TRBV15 and TRBJ2-7; 7 bases map to TRBD2. This CDR3 contains 17 residues. Germline CDR1 and CDR2: LNHNV and YYDKDF (reference sequence). The junction had 11 bases not matched to a gene; V was cut back by 1 base and J by 2 bases. The CDR3 loop is CATSRVGIAGETYEQYF. The CDR3 DNA reads TGTGCCACCAGCAGAGTTGGGATCGCGGGAGAAACCTACGAGCAGTACTTC.

V usage is TRBV7-8 and J usage is TRBJ1-5; no clear D gene. V dropped 5 bases and J dropped 6 bases, with 11 bases sitting between them. The CDR3 totals 13 residues. CDR1 SGHVS and CDR2 FQNEAQ come from the germline V gene. The CDR3 nucleotides read TGTGCCAGCAGCCGGTATCGAGGTCAGCCCCAGCATTTT. Protein: CASSRYRGQPQHF. The full variable domain, its missing parts supplied by reference TRBV7-8 and TRBJ1-5, is GAGVSQSPRYKVAKRGQDVALRCDPISGHVSLFWYQQALGQGPEFLTYFQNEAQLDKSGLPSDRFFAERPEGSVSTLKIQRTQQEDSAVYLCASSRYRGQPQHFGDGTRLSIL.

The J gene is TRBJ2-7, the V gene TRBV5-6; D call uncertain. Per germline, CDR1 SGHDT and CDR2 YYEEEE. The CDR3 has 13 residues. Trimming shortened V by 2 bases and J by 0 bases, and 6 bases separated the two germline ends. The CDR3 DNA reads as TGTGCCAGCAGCTTCCCAGGCTCCTACGAGCAGTACTTC. This encodes CASSFPGSYEQYF.

Many counts were recorded for this clone. The chain recombines TRBV28 with TRBJ2-5, with 16 bases fitting TRBD2. Germline CDR1 reads MDHEN; CDR2 reads SYDVKM. This CDR3 contains 17 residues. V gave up 6 bases and J gave up 5 bases; unmatched junction bases: 9. CDR3 region: CASSRGLAGGPLETQYF. The CDR3, as DNA: TGTGCCAGCAGCCGGGGACTAGCGGGAGGGCCACTTGAGACCCAGTACTTC.

The chain has TRBV30 and TRBJ1-1; unclear D gene. Germline V lookup: CDR1 GTSNPN, CDR2 SVGIG (reference sequence). Trimming took 4 bases from V and 1 from J, leaving 4 bases between them. The CDR3 loop spans 11 amino acids. The DNA of the CDR3 is TGTGCCTGGAATGGGAACACTGAAGCTTTCTTT. Translation gives CAWNGNTEAFF. Supplemented by reference TRBV30 and TRBJ1-1, the full variable domain reads SQTIHQWPATLVQPVGSPLSLECTVEGTSNPNLYWYRQAAGRGLQLLFYSVGIGQISSEVPQNLSASRPQDRQFILSSKKLLLSDSGFYLCAWNGNTEAFFGQGTRLTVV.

This clone was observed a few times. The chain uses TRBV7-9 and TRBJ1-1; D gene uncertain. The germline V and J ends were trimmed by 6 bases and 2 bases, with 10 bases remaining between them. Germline V gene sequence: CDR1 SEHNR, CDR2 FQNEAQ (reference sequence). This CDR3 is 13 amino acids long. CDR3 loop: CASRENLNTEAFF. CDR3 nucleotides: TGTGCCAGCAGGGAGAACCTAAACACTGAAGCTTTCTTT. Based on the CDR3 plus reference TRBV7-9 and TRBJ1-1, the full variable domain is DTGVSQNPRHKITKRGQNVTFRCDPISEHNRLYWYRQTLGQGPEFLTYFQNEAQLEKSRLLSDRFSAERPKGSFSTLEIQRTEQGDSAMYLCASRENLNTEAFFGQGTRLTVV.

This chain joins TRBV27 and TRBJ2-7; D ambiguous. Between the trimmed V and J ends, which lost 6 bases and 2 bases, there was a span of 8 bases. This CDR3 region has 12 residues. Germline V gives CDR1 MNHEY, CDR2 SMNVEV (reference sequence). CDR3 amino acids: CASRGGPYEQYF. The CDR3 nucleotides read TGTGCCAGCAGGGGTGGACCCTACGAGCAGTACTTC.